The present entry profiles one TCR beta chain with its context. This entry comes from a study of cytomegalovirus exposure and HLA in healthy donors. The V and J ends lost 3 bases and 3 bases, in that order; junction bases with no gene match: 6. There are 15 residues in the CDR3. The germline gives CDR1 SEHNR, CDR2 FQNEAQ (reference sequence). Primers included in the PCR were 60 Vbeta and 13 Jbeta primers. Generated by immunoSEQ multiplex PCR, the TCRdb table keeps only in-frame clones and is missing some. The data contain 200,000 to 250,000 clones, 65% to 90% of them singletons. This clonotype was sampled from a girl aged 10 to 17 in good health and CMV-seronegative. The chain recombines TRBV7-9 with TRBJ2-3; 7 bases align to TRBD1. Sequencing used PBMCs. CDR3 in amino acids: CASSFEQGLTDTQYF. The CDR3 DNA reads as TGTGCCAGCAGCTTCGAACAGGGGCTGACAGATACGCAGTATTTT.